This TCR beta chain was sequenced in a study of Ad26.COV2.S vaccination and SARS-CoV-2 variants. Study information: Once, or twice with 56 days between doses, Ad26.COV2.S was given intramuscularly.

Sequencing was performed with immunoSEQ multiplex PCR; in TCRdb, only in-frame clones are kept and a portion is missing. Of around 400,000 clones in the sample, approximately 92% were seen once. This CDR3 contains 14 residues. The germline V gene encodes CDR1 SGHDT and CDR2 YYEEEE. J lost 3 bases, V lost 5 bases, and 7 bases had no gene match. This clone was counted once. The treatment here: some 20 received Ad26.COV2.S at low or high dose, single or two shots; several received placebo; per-sample allocation not given. Specimens were obtained on day 63 following the first vaccine or placebo injection.

This chain joins TRBV5-6 and TRBJ2-7; TRBD1 matches at 8 bases. The sample consisted of peripheral blood, taken in a trial of Ad26.COV2.S vaccine versus placebo. This TCR was recovered from a person aged 18-65 years who received the Ad26.COV2.S COVID-19 vaccine or a placebo. CDR3 in amino acids: CASSGQGGGYEQYF. Here the CDR3 DNA reads TGTGCCAGCAGTGGACAGGGTGGCGGCTACGAGCAGTACTTC.